These 5 T cell receptor beta chains were all obtained from the same sample, sequenced in a study of patients and donors after allogeneic stem cell transplantation. TCRdb itself ran the RT-PCR reads through MiXCR, one entry per CDR3 protein. The table has 150,000 to 200,000 distinct CDR3 sequences, 41% seen once. Sequencing used blood, either unsorted or a sorted T cell fraction (not recorded which). These receptors all stem from a human donor who was either an allogeneic HSCT recipient or a stem cell or donor lymphocyte infusion donor (not recorded which). It is not recorded whose cells these are; they may come from a transplant donor.

This rearrangement joins TRBV12-3 or TRBV12-4 to TRBJ1-2, with 8 bases that match TRBD1. CDR3 length: 15 amino acids. With V trimmed by 3 bases and J by 4 bases, 7 bases remained unmatched. CDR3 DNA: TGTGCCAGCAGTTTGTCCCAGGGGGCTCGCTATGGCTACACCTTC. This sequence encodes CASSLSQGARYGYTF.

This chain joins TRBV3-1 and TRBJ1-2, with 9 bases that match TRBD1. The CDR3 spans 14 residues. CDR1 LGHDT and CDR2 YNNKEL come from the germline V gene (reference sequence). J lost 5 bases, V lost 4 bases, and 5 bases had no gene match. CDR3 region: CASSLLQGAYGYTF. DNA for the CDR3: TGTGCCAGCAGCCTTCTACAGGGGGCTTATGGCTACACCTTC.

This clonotype was seen a few times. J is TRBJ1-5 and V is TRBV3-1, with a possible D match to TRBD1 (5 bases). The germline V gene has CDR1 LGHDT and CDR2 YNNKEL (reference sequence). The CDR3 loop spans 15 amino acids. With 4 bases removed from V and 2 bases from J, the gap between germline ends came to 12 bases. The CDR3 loop is CASSPRWGGNQPQHF. In DNA form, the CDR3 reads TGTGCCAGCAGCCCCCGGTGGGGGGGCAATCAGCCCCAGCATTTT.

This clonotype was seen a few times. The chain uses TRBV6-6 and TRBJ1-2; possibly TRBD1 for D (5 bases). Germline-derived CDR1 and CDR2 are MNHNY and SVGAGI (reference sequence). The V gene lost 5 bases and the J gene lost 9 bases, with 19 bases spanning the gap. The length of the CDR3 is 14 residues. The CDR3 DNA sequence: TGTGCCAGCAGTAAATCCGGGACGGATGACCGCTACACCTTC. Translated, it gives CASSKSGTDDRYTF.

The V gene is TRBV6-2 or TRBV6-3, the J gene TRBJ2-3; 8 bases map to TRBD2. Per the germline V gene, CDR1 is MNHEY and CDR2 is SVGEGT. V lost 6 bases, J lost 2 bases, and 16 bases stayed unmatched. There are 18 residues in the CDR3. This CDR3 is CASSSQPAGVGHTDTQYF. The CDR3 DNA follows: TGTGCCAGCAGCTCCCAACCAGCGGGAGTGGGGCACACAGATACGCAGTATTTT.